This passage covers 9 T cell receptor beta chains from one sample sequenced in a study of blood T cell repertoires in COVID-19. TCRdb's table, derived via immunoSEQ multiplex PCR, lists solely in-frame clones and lacks some. This sample has 200,000 to 250,000 clones; about nine tenths occur once, and the top ten carry around 2.9%. Input material: peripheral blood. These receptors were taken from a woman aged 60-75 years with acute or convalescent COVID-19.

V gene TRBV15 combines with J gene TRBJ2-7; D might be TRBD2 (6 bases). From germline, CDR1 is LNHNV and CDR2 YYDKDF (reference sequence). The CDR3 runs 14 residues. V shed 0 bases and J shed 5 bases, with 11 bases lying between them. The CDR3 here is CATSREGEANEQYF. In DNA form, the CDR3 reads TGTGCCACCAGCAGAGAGGGGGAGGCGAACGAGCAGTACTTC.

The chain carries TRBV4-2 and TRBJ1-2; 9 nucleotides align to TRBD1. Germline V CDR1 and CDR2: LGHNA, YNFKEQ. The trim removed 4 bases at V and 4 bases at J, leaving 4 bases unmatched. This CDR3 is 14 amino acids long. The CDR3 loop is CASSPDRGPYGYTF. The CDR3 DNA reads TGTGCCAGCAGCCCGGACAGGGGCCCCTATGGCTACACCTTC.

This chain connects TRBV21-1 to TRBJ2-1; the table calls TRBD2, which could not be checked here. TRBV21-1 is a known pseudogene. This CDR3 comprises 16 residues. The CDR3 nucleotides read TGTGCCAGCAGCAAAGACCGAGGACTAGGGATCAATGAGCAGTTCTTC. Translation: CASSKDRGLGINEQFF.

The chain carries TRBV28 and TRBJ2-1; 10 bases are shared with TRBD2. CDR1 MDHEN and CDR2 SYDVKM come from the germline V gene. Trimming cost V 2 bases and J 5 bases; bases outside gene matches: 3. The CDR3 totals 15 residues. The CDR3 DNA is TGTGCCAGCAGTTTACAGAGCGGGAGGGACAATGAGCAGTTCTTC. It codes for CASSLQSGRDNEQFF.

The chain employs TRBV6-2 or TRBV6-3 and TRBJ1-6; 10 positions match TRBD1. With V trimmed by 5 bases and J by 9 bases, 10 bases remained unmatched. CDR1 and CDR2 (germline): MNHEY, SVGEGT. The CDR3 extends over 16 amino acids. The CDR3 DNA reads TGTGCCAGCAGTCAAGCCGGGACAGGGGAGAGTTCACCCCTCCACTTT. Protein product: CASSQAGTGESSPLHF.

This clone has only one observation. The gene calls are TRBV6-5 and TRBJ2-7, with TRBD1 identical over 8 bases. V shed 8 bases, J shed 0 bases, and the junction held 6 bases outside the gene matches. CDR1 and CDR2 (germline): MNHEY, SVGAGI. The CDR3 runs 14 residues. In DNA, the CDR3 is TGTGCCAGCCCCCGGACAGGGTCCTCCTACGAGCAGTACTTC. It encodes CASPRTGSSYEQYF.

V usage is TRBV24-1 and J usage is TRBJ1-5; no firm D call. Trimming stripped 2 bases from V and 7 bases from J, with 14 bases between. Germline assignment: CDR1 KGHDR and CDR2 SFDVKD. The CDR3 runs 15 residues. The CDR3 sequence: CATSDSWGSVQPQHF. The CDR3 coding sequence is TGTGCCACCAGTGATTCGTGGGGTAGCGTCCAGCCCCAGCATTTT.

V and J are TRBV9 and TRBJ2-3, with 14 bases identical to TRBD2. J gave up 5 bases and V 4 bases, and 6 bases lay outside the gene matches. CDR3 length: 16 residues. Germline V gives CDR1 SGDLS, CDR2 YYNGEE. Here the CDR3 DNA reads TGTGCCAGCAGCCCACGACTAGCGGGGGGGCAAGATACGCAGTATTTT. This encodes CASSPRLAGGQDTQYF.

The sample holds a few counts of this clone. V and J are TRBV10-3 and TRBJ1-6; 7 nucleotides match TRBD1. CDR1 ENHRY and CDR2 SYGVKD come from the germline V gene. This CDR3 region has 16 residues. V lost 0 bases and J lost 6; bases outside the gene matches: 5. CDR3 nucleotide sequence: TGTGCCATCAGTGAGTCACAGGGGAAGTTTAATTCACCCCTCCACTTT. Encoded protein: CAISESQGKFNSPLHF.